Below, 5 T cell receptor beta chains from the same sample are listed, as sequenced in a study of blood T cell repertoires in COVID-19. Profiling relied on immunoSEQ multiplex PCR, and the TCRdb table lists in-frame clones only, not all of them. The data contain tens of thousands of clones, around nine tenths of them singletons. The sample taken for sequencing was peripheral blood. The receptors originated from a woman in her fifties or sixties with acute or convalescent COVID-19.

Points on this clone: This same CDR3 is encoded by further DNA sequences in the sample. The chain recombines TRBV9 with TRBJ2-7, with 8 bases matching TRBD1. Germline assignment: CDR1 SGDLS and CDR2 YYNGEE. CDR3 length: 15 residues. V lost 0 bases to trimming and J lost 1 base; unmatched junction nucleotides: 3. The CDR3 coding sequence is TGTGCCAGCAGCGTAGGAGGACAGGGATCCTACGAGCAGTACTTC. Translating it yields CASSVGGQGSYEQYF.

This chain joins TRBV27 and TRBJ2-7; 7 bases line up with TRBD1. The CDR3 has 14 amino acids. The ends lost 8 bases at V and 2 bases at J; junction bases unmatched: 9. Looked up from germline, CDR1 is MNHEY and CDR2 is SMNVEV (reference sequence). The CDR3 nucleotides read TGTGCCAGCTCCGAGGGGGCGCGGGCCTACGAGCAGTACTTC. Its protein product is CASSEGARAYEQYF.

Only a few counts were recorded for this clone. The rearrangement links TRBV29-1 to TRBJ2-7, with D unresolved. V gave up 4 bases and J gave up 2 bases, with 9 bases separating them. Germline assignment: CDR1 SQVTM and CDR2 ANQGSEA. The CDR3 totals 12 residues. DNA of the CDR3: TGCAGCGTTGGTGGGCAAACCTACGAGCAGTACTTC. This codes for CSVGGQTYEQYF.

CDR3 protein: CASRTGTNYDGYTF. The CDR3 nucleotides are TGTGCCAGCAGGACCGGGACAAACTATGATGGCTACACCTTC. The rearrangement joins TRBV6-5 to TRBJ1-2; maybe TRBD1 (6 bases). V was shortened by 6 bases and J by 6 bases, with 17 bases between the two germline ends. The CDR3 length is 14 residues. CDR1 and CDR2 (germline): MNHEY, SVGAGI.

CDR3 loop: CASSLRDSSGNTIYF. In DNA form, the CDR3 reads TGTGCCAGCAGCTTGCGGGACAGCTCTGGAAACACCATATATTTT. V and J are TRBV5-4 and TRBJ1-3, with 7 bases fitting TRBD1. The ends lost 1 base at V and 0 bases at J; junction bases unmatched: 1. Germline V gene sequence: CDR1 SGHNT, CDR2 YYREEE (reference sequence). This CDR3 has 15 amino acids.